Given below is one TCR beta chain in context. The V gene lost 6 bases and the J gene lost 4 bases, with 15 bases spanning the gap. This CDR3 contains 13 residues. Germline CDR1 SQVTM, CDR2 ANQGSEA. The sample originates from a study of CD8+ T cells in alopecia areata. The authors extracted RNA and reverse transcribed it into cDNA as the sequencing template. The data were produced by immunoSEQ multiplex PCR, yet TCRdb's version contains in-frame clones alone and is incomplete. The sample consists of about 110,000 clones, over 55% of them appearing once. The specimen was NKG2D-low CD8+ T cells sorted from blood. The chain carries TRBV29-1 and TRBJ1-2, with D hard to call. This clonotype was sampled from a human donor with alopecia areata. The CDR3 reads CSVPTKEIYGYTF. The CDR3 nucleotides are TGCAGCGTGCCAACTAAGGAGATCTATGGCTACACCTTC.